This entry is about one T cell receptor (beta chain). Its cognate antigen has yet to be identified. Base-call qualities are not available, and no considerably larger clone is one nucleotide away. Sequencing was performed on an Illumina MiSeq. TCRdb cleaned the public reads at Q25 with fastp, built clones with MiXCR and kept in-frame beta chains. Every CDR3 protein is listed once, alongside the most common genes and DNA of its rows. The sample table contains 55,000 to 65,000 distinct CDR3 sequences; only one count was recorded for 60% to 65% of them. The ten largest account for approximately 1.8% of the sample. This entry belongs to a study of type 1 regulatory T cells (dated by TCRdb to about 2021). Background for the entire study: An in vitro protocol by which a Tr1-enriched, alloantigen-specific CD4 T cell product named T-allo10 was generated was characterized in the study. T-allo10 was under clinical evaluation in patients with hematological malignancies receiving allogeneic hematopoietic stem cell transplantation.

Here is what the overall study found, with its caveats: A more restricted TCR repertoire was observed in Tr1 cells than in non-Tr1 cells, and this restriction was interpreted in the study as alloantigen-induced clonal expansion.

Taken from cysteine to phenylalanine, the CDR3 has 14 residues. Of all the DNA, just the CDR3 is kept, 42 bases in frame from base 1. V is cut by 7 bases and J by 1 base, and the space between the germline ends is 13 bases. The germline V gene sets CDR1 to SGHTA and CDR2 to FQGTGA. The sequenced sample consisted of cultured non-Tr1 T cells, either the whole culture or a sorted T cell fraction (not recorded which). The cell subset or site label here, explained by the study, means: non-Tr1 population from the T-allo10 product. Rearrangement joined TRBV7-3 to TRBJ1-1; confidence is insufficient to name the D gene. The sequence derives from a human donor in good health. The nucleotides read TGTGCCAGCAAGGGTATGCACGAGAACACTGAAGCTTTCTTT. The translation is CASKGMHENTEAFF.